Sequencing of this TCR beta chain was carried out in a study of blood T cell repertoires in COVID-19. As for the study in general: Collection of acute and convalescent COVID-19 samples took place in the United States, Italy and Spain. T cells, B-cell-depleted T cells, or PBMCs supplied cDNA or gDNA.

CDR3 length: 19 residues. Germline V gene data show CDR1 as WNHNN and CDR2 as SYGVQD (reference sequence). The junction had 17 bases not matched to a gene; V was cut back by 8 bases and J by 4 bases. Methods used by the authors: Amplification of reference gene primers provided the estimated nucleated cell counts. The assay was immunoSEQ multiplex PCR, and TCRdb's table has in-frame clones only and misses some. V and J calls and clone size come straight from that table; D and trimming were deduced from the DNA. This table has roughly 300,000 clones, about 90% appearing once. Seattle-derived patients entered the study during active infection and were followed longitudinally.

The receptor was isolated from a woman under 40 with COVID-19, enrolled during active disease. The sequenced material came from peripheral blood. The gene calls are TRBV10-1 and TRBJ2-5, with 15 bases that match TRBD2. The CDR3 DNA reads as TGCGCCAGCTCCCAGGGAGGACTAGCGGGGGGGAGGGCGCGAGAGACCCAGTACTTC. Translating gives CASSQGGLAGGRARETQYF.